These 13 T cell receptor beta chains were all obtained from the same sample, sequenced in a study of shared clonotypes between healthy human individuals. The repertoire was sequenced with immunoSEQ multiplex PCR; TCRdb's copy has only in-frame clones and lacks some. The sample yields approximately 340,000 clones, around two thirds seen once. Input material: memory CD4+ T cells sorted from blood. Subset given: CD45RA-negative fraction. These receptors were taken from a man younger than 45 in good health.

CDR3 coding DNA: TGTGCCAGCAGTGGGGAGAGGGAAGAGACCCAGTACTTC. Amino acid sequence: CASSGEREETQYF. The gene calls are TRBV2 and TRBJ2-5, with a weak D call TRBD2 (5 bases). Germline assignment: CDR1 SNHLY and CDR2 FYNNEI. The V end lost 4 bases, the J end lost 3 bases, and 9 bases lay between the germline ends. CDR3 length: 13 residues.

V and J are TRBV19 and TRBJ2-5; D may match TRBD1 or TRBD2 (5 bases each). Deletions cut 9 bases from V and 6 bases from J, with 20 bases between. The V gene's germline CDR1 is LNHDA and CDR2 SQIVND (reference sequence). This CDR3 is built from 14 residues. CDR3 protein: CASQNQGTRKTQYF. Here the CDR3 DNA reads TGTGCCAGCCAAAATCAGGGTACTAGGAAGACCCAGTACTTC.

This clone was seen more than once but under ten times. The rearrangement links TRBV5-1 to TRBJ2-2; 11 bases fit TRBD2. This CDR3 spans 16 amino acids. Germline assignment: CDR1 SGHRS and CDR2 YFSETQ. V trimming: 4 bases; J trimming: 5 bases; junction bases outside the gene matches: 7. CDR3 sequence: CASSPPLAGGTGELFF. CDR3 sequence (DNA): TGCGCCAGCAGCCCGCCGCTAGCGGGAGGTACCGGGGAGCTGTTTTTT.

The J gene is TRBJ2-1, the V gene TRBV10-3, with a tentative D call TRBD2 (7 bases). CDR3 length: 12 residues. From germline, CDR1 is ENHRY and CDR2 SYGVKD. Trimming took 7 bases from V and 9 from J, leaving 13 bases between them. CDR3 loop: CAIKDGGLEQFF. DNA for the CDR3: TGTGCCATCAAAGACGGGGGGCTTGAGCAGTTCTTC.

This clone was recorded once. V gene TRBV7-3 combines with J gene TRBJ2-2; 7 bases map to TRBD2. CDR1 and CDR2 from the germline V gene are SGHTA and FQGTGA. Trimming took 4 bases from V and 2 from J; bases not matched to a gene: 4. The CDR3 has 15 residues. In DNA form, the CDR3 reads TGTGCCAGCAGCTCCAGACTAGCCAACACCGGGGAGCTGTTTTTT. Amino acid sequence: CASSSRLANTGELFF. Full variable domain (remainder filled in from reference TRBV7-3 and TRBJ2-2): GAGVSQTPSNKVTEKGKYVELRCDPISGHTALYWYRQSLGQGPEFLIYFQGTGAADDSGLPNDRFFAVRPEGSVSTLKIQRTERGDSAVYLCASSSRLANTGELFFGEGSRLTVL.

J is TRBJ2-7 and V is TRBV6-1; D perhaps matches TRBD1 (5 bases). The germline gives CDR1 MNHNS, CDR2 SASEGT. The CDR3 length is 16 residues. V was clipped by 3 bases and J by 3 bases, with 18 bases between them. In nucleotides, the CDR3 is TGTGCCAGCAGTGATTCGCACTTGGACACACACTACGAGCAGTACTTC. This gives the protein CASSDSHLDTHYEQYF.

The sample holds a few counts of this clone. This sequence joins TRBV28 and TRBJ1-5; 7 bases fit TRBD1. V trimming: 10 bases; J trimming: 5 bases; junction bases outside the gene matches: 11. CDR3 length: 14 residues. Germline CDR1 and CDR2: MDHEN and SYDVKM. DNA for the CDR3: TGTGCCATCCAAAGGACAGGACCCTATCAGCCCCAGCATTTT. It codes for CAIQRTGPYQPQHF.

This rearrangement joins TRBV30 to TRBJ1-3, with D uncertain. This CDR3 is 15 amino acids long. Trimming pared 0 bases from V and 3 bases from J, leaving 12 bases between. Germline CDR1 is GTSNPN and CDR2 is SVGIG (reference sequence). CDR3 residues: CAWSVRGIVGNTIYF. In nucleotides, the CDR3 is TGTGCCTGGAGTGTACGGGGTATTGTTGGAAACACCATATATTTT.

This chain joins TRBV5-6 and TRBJ2-7; 14 bases map to TRBD2. Per germline, CDR1 SGHDT and CDR2 YYEEEE. The CDR3 has 18 amino acids. V was clipped by 0 bases and J by 6 bases; unmatched bases: 11. The CDR3 DNA reads TGTGCCAGCAGCTTGGACGGACTAGCGGGAGGAGGGTCGAGCGAGCAGTACTTC. It translates to CASSLDGLAGGGSSEQYF. The whole variable domain, remainder taken from reference TRBV5-6 and TRBJ2-7, is DAGVTQSPTHLIKTRGQQVTLRCSPKSGHDTVSWYQQALGQGPQFIFQYYEEEERQRGNFPDRFSGHQFPNYSSELNVNALLLGDSALYLCASSLDGLAGGGSSEQYFGPGTRLTVT.

This chain connects TRBV28 to TRBJ1-2; 7 positions match TRBD1. The germline gives CDR1 MDHEN, CDR2 SYDVKM. This CDR3 spans 14 amino acids. With 10 bases clipped from V and 7 bases from J, the junction kept 15 bases outside the gene matches. DNA for the CDR3: TGTGCCACCGGATTTAGACAGGGTTATGGTGGCTACACCTTC. This encodes CATGFRQGYGGYTF.

J is TRBJ1-1 and V is TRBV27; 7 bases match TRBD1. J was trimmed by 0 bases and V by 2 bases; bases with no gene match: 3. Germline assignment: CDR1 MNHEY and CDR2 SMNVEV (reference sequence). This CDR3 is 15 amino acids long. CDR3 region: CASSLGRGMNTEAFF. CDR3 in DNA: TGTGCCAGCAGTTTAGGCAGGGGGATGAACACTGAAGCTTTCTTT.

As regards this clone: The junction departs from the called germline gene at one end, perhaps through a read error. V gene TRBV11-2 combines with J gene TRBJ2-3; either TRBD1 or TRBD2 may supply D (5 bases each). The CDR3 has 15 amino acids. The germline V gene encodes CDR1 SGHAT and CDR2 FQNNGV. The CDR3, as DNA: TGTGTCAGCAGCTTAGGGGAGAGCGGCACAGATACGCAGTATTTT. This gives the protein CVSSLGESGTDTQYF. Drawing the rest from reference TRBV11-2 and TRBJ2-3, the complete variable domain is EAGVAQSPRYKIIEKRQSVAFWCNPISGHATLYWYQQILGQGPKLLIQFQNNGVVDDSQLPKDRFSAERLKGVDSTLKIQPAKLEDSAVYLCVSSLGESGTDTQYFGPGTRLTVL.

The chain employs TRBV18 and TRBJ2-7, with D hard to call. Looked up from germline, CDR1 is KGHSH and CDR2 is LQKENI. The CDR3 spans 12 residues. Trimming took off 4 bases at V and 4 bases at J, with 8 bases between the two ends. In DNA, the CDR3 is TGTGCCAGCTCACTGGAAGGGTACGAGCAGTACTTC. Its translation: CASSLEGYEQYF. The variable domain in full, completed from reference TRBV18 and TRBJ2-7, reads NAGVMQNPRHLVRRRGQEARLRCSPMKGHSHVYWYRQLPEEGLKFMVYLQKENIIDESGMPKERFSAEFPKEGPSILRIQQVVRGDSAAYFCASSLEGYEQYFGPGTRLTVT.